This entry features one TCR beta chain sequence. Its target is not known. This record comes from a study of shared clonotypes between healthy human individuals. The study, taken as a whole, reports: The small donor group covered limited genetic and exposure diversity.

Generated by immunoSEQ multiplex PCR, the TCRdb table keeps only in-frame clones and is missing some. The sample lists 1,400,000 or so clones, around 98.5% occurring once. V shed 7 bases and J shed 4 bases, with 18 bases lying between them. Germline lookup yields CDR1 SQVTM and CDR2 ANQGSEA. The CDR3 covers 14 residues. The source material was naive CD4+ T cells sorted from blood. Subset of the sample: CD45RA+ positively selected. This sequence joins TRBV29-1 and TRBJ2-3; D is perhaps TRBD2 (6 bases). This TCR derives from a man aged 25 to 40 in good health. For the CDR3, the DNA is TGCAGCGCCACCCGGGGCGGGACGGCAGATACGCAGTATTTT. This encodes CSATRGGTADTQYF.